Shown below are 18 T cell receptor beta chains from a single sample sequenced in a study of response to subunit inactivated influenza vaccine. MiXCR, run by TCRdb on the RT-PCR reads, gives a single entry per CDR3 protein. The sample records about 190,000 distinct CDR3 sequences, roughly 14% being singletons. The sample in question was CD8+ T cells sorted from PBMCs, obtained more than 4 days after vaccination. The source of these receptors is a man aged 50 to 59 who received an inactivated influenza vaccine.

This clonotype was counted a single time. In DNA form, the CDR3 reads TGCAGCGTTTGGGGGGGGATTTACAATGAGCAGTTCTTC. The encoded protein is CSVWGGIYNEQFF. The chain is built from TRBV29-1 and TRBJ2-1; 7 bases match TRBD2. The ends lost 5 bases at V and 4 bases at J; junction bases unmatched: 5. Germline V gives CDR1 SQVTM, CDR2 ANQGSEA. This CDR3 comprises 13 residues.

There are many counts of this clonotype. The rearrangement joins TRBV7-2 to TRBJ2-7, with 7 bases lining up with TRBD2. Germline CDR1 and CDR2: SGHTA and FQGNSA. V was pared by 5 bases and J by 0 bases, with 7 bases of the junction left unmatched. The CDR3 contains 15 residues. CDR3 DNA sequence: TGTGCCAGCAGCCGAACAGCGGGATCCTCCTACGAGCAGTACTTC. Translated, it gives CASSRTAGSSYEQYF.

The CDR3 DNA sequence: TGTGCCAGCAGCCCTAGCGGGAGGGCCGCAGATACGCAGTATTTT. It translates to CASSPSGRAADTQYF. The V gene is TRBV3-1, the J gene TRBJ2-3; TRBD2 matches 12 bases. The germline V gene encodes CDR1 LGHDT and CDR2 YNNKEL (reference sequence). V dropped 4 bases and J dropped 4; count of bases not matched to a gene: 3. This CDR3 is 15 amino acids long.

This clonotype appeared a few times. The CDR3 nucleotides are TGTGCCAGCAGCCAAGGGACGGACCCCTTCTACGAGCAGTACTTC. Encoded protein: CASSQGTDPFYEQYF. This chain connects TRBV4-2 to TRBJ2-7; unclear D gene. The V gene lost 1 base and the J gene lost 3 bases, with 13 bases spanning the gap. Germline V gene lookup returns CDR1 LGHNA and CDR2 YNFKEQ. The CDR3 consists of 15 residues.

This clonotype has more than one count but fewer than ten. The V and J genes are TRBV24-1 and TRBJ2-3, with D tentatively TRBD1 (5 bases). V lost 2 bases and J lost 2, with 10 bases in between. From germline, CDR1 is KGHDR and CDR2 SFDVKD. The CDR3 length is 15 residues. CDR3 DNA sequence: TGTGCCACCAGTGATTCACGACAGCTCACAGATACGCAGTATTTT. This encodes CATSDSRQLTDTQYF.

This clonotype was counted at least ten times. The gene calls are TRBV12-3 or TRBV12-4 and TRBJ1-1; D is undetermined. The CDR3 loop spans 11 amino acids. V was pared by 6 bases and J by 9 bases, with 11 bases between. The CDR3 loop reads CASSQAEKAFF. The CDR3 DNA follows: TGTGCCAGCAGCCAAGCGGAGAAAGCTTTCTTT.

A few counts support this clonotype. The CDR3 protein is CASSDPIVGETQYF. In nucleotides, the CDR3 is TGTGCCAGCAGCGACCCCATAGTCGGAGAGACCCAGTACTTC. The chain couples TRBV13 to TRBJ2-5; D gene uncertain. The CDR3 length is 14 residues. CDR1 is PRHDT and CDR2 is FYEKMQ in the germline V gene (reference sequence). V lost 5 bases and J lost 4, with 14 bases in between. Filled out from reference TRBV13 and TRBJ2-5, the complete variable domain reads AAGVIQSPRHLIKEKRETATLKCYPIPRHDTVYWYQQGPGQDPQFLISFYEKMQSDKGSIPDRFSAQQFSDYHSELNMSSLELGDSALYFCASSDPIVGETQYFGPGTRLLVL.

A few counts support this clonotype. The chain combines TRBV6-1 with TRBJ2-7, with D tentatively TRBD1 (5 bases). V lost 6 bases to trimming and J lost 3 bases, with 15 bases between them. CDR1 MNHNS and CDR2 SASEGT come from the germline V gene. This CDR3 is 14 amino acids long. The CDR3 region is CASRPTGDGYEQYF. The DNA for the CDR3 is TGTGCCAGCAGACCAACAGGTGACGGCTACGAGCAGTACTTC.

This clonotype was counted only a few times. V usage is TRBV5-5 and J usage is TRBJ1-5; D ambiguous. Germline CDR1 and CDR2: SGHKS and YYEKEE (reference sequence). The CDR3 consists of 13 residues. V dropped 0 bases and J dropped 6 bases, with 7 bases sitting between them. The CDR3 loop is CASSLEGGQPQHF. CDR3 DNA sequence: TGTGCCAGCAGCTTGGAGGGCGGTCAGCCCCAGCATTTT. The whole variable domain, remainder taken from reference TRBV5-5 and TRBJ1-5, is DAGVTQSPTHLIKTRGQQVTLRCSPISGHKSVSWYQQVLGQGPQFIFQYYEKEERGRGNFPDRFSARQFPNYSSELNVNALLLGDSALYLCASSLEGGQPQHFGDGTRLSIL.

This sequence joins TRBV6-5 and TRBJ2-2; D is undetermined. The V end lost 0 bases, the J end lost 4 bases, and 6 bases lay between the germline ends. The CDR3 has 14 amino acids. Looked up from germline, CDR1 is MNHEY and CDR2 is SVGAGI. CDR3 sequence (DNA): TGTGCCAGCAGTTACTCCGTGGGCACCGGGGAGCTGTTTTTT. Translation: CASSYSVGTGELFF.

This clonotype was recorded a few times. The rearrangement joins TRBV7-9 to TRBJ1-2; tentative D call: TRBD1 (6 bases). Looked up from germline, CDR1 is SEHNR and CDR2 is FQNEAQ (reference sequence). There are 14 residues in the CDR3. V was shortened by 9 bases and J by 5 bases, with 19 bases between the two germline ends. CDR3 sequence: CASPCRGPLYGYTF. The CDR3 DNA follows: TGTGCCAGTCCGTGTCGGGGGCCTCTTTATGGCTACACCTTC.

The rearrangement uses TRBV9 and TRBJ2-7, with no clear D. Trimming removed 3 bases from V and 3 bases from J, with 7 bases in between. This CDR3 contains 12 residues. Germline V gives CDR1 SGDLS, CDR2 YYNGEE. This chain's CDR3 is CASSGRGYEQYF. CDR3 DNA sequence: TGTGCCAGCAGCGGTCGCGGCTACGAGCAGTACTTC.

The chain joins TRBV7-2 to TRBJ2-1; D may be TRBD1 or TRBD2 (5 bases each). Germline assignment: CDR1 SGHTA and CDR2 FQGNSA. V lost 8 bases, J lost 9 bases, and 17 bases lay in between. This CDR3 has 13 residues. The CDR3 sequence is CASVGTAGSEQFF. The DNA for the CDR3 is TGTGCCAGCGTCGGGACGGCAGGGAGTGAGCAGTTCTTC.

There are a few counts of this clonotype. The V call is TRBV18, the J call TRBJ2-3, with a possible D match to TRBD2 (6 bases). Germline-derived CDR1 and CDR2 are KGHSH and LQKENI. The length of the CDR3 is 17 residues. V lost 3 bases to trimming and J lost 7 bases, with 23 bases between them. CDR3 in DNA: TGTGCCAGCTCACCCCACGGGACTCTGAACTTTCGATATACGCAGTATTTT. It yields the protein CASSPHGTLNFRYTQYF.

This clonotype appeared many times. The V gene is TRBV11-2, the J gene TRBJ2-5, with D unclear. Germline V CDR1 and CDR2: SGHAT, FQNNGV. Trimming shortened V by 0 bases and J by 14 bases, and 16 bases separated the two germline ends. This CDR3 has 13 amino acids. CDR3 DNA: TGTGCCAGCAGCTTAGATATGCCTAACTTTATTTACTTC. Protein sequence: CASSLDMPNFIYF.

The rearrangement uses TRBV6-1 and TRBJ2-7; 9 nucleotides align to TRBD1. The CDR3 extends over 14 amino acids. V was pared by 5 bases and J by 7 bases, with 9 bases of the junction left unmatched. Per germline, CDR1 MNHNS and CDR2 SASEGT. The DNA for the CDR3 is TGTGCCAGCAGTCTAACAGGGGGCGGTCTTGAGCAGTACTTC. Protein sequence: CASSLTGGGLEQYF.

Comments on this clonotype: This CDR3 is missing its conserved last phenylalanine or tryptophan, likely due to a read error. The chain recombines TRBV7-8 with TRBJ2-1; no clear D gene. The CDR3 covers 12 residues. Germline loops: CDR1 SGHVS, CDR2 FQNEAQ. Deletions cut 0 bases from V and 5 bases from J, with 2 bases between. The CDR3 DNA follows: TGTGCCAGCAGCTTAGCGCACAATGAGCAGTTCTTA. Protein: CASSLAHNEQFL.

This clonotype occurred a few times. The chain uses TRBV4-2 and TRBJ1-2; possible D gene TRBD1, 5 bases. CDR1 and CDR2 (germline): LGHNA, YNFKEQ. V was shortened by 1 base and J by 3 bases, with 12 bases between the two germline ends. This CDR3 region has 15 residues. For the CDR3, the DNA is TGTGCCAGCAGCCAAGCCCCGGGGCGCGACTATGGCTACACCTTC. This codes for CASSQAPGRDYGYTF.